One and the same sample provided the 11 T cell receptor beta chains below, sequenced in a study of chemoradiotherapy in HPV16-positive cancers. TCRdb's copy holds only in-frame clones and misses some; the assay was immunoSEQ multiplex PCR. The table has approximately 1,200 clones, around 82% seen once. Here the sequenced sample was tumor tissue, taken from a patient who underwent chemoradiotherapy. These receptors were taken from a human donor with HPV-associated anogenital cancer.

The chain recombines TRBV5-1 with TRBJ2-5; 14 bases line up with TRBD2. J gave up 5 bases and V 5 bases, and 2 bases lay outside the gene matches. Germline V gives CDR1 SGHRS, CDR2 YFSETQ. The CDR3 extends over 14 amino acids. CDR3 in DNA: TGCGCCAGCAGGACTAGCGGGGGGGCCGAGACCCAGTACTTC. Encoded protein: CASRTSGGAETQYF.

The chain links TRBV11-2 to TRBJ1-4, with no clear D. The length of the CDR3 is 15 residues. V lost 3 bases, J lost 5 bases, and 13 bases lay in between. Looked up from germline, CDR1 is SGHAT and CDR2 is FQNNGV. The CDR3 DNA reads TGTGCCAGCAGCTTTAGCGCGGCCAGGAATGAAAAACTGTTTTTT. This codes for CASSFSAARNEKLFF. The variable domain in full, with the rest retrieved from reference TRBV11-2 and TRBJ1-4, is EAGVAQSPRYKIIEKRQSVAFWCNPISGHATLYWYQQILGQGPKLLIQFQNNGVVDDSQLPKDRFSAERLKGVDSTLKIQPAKLEDSAVYLCASSFSAARNEKLFFGSGTQLSVL.

The chain couples TRBV18 to TRBJ1-2, with 8 bases that match TRBD1. The length of the CDR3 is 14 residues. CDR1 is KGHSH and CDR2 is LQKENI in the germline V gene. V trimming: 4 bases; J trimming: 6 bases; junction bases outside the gene matches: 7. Here the CDR3 DNA reads TGTGCCAGCTCACTCCAACAGGGGGGAGATGGCTACACCTTC. Translating gives CASSLQQGGDGYTF. Full variable domain (remainder filled in from reference TRBV18 and TRBJ1-2): NAGVMQNPRHLVRRRGQEARLRCSPMKGHSHVYWYRQLPEEGLKFMVYLQKENIIDESGMPKERFSAEFPKEGPSILRIQQVVRGDSAAYFCASSLQQGGDGYTFGSGTRLTVV.

The CDR3 nucleotides are TGTGCCAGCTCGGGACTAGCGGGGCAACGGGAGCAGTTCTTC. It codes for CASSGLAGQREQFF. V usage is TRBV2 and J usage is TRBJ2-1; 13 bases match TRBD2. Trimming removed 8 bases from V and 10 bases from J; junction bases left unmatched: 8. The CDR3 loop spans 14 amino acids. The germline gives CDR1 SNHLY, CDR2 FYNNEI.

This sequence joins TRBV28 and TRBJ1-2; D gene ambiguous. With 2 bases removed from V and 13 bases from J, the gap between germline ends came to 11 bases. The CDR3 runs 11 residues. Germline CDR1 is MDHEN and CDR2 is SYDVKM. The CDR3 bases are TGTGCCAGCAGTTTAGGAGGACCGCTCACCTTC. Translation gives CASSLGGPLTF.

The V and J genes are TRBV18 and TRBJ1-1, with TRBD1 identical over 7 bases. With 1 base clipped from V and 5 bases from J, the junction kept 10 bases outside the gene matches. The CDR3 contains 16 residues. Germline CDR1 and CDR2: KGHSH and LQKENI. In DNA form, the CDR3 reads TGTGCCAGCTCACCACAGGGGGCACGAGGGGGTACTGAAGCTTTCTTT. Protein sequence: CASSPQGARGGTEAFF.

The rearrangement links TRBV18 to TRBJ2-2, with D unresolved. This CDR3 region has 16 residues. In germline, CDR1 is KGHSH, CDR2 LQKENI. V lost 3 bases and J 0 bases, leaving 11 bases between the germline ends. CDR3 coding DNA: TGTGCCAGCTCACCTAGGGCAGAGCCGAACACCGGGGAGCTGTTTTTT. This translates into CASSPRAEPNTGELFF.

This clone was seen just once. The rearrangement links TRBV11-2 to TRBJ2-1, with D tentatively TRBD2 (6 bases). Germline lookup yields CDR1 SGHAT and CDR2 FQNNGV. Trimming took off 4 bases at V and 4 bases at J, with 14 bases between the two ends. This CDR3 comprises 15 residues. The CDR3 here is CASSSRGGGYNEQFF. DNA of the CDR3: TGTGCCAGCAGCTCCCGTGGGGGAGGATACAATGAGCAGTTCTTC.

The V and J genes are TRBV7-8 and TRBJ1-6, with D tentatively TRBD1 (5 bases). This CDR3 comprises 14 residues. The V gene lost 1 base and the J gene lost 7 bases, with 8 bases spanning the gap. Germline CDR1 reads SGHVS; CDR2 reads FQNEAQ. The CDR3 reads CASSLGSGNSPLHF. CDR3 DNA sequence: TGTGCCAGCAGCTTAGGGTCAGGGAATTCACCCCTCCACTTT.

This rearrangement joins TRBV6-5 to TRBJ1-1; TRBD1 is a possible D gene (5 bases). There are 15 residues in the CDR3. Germline CDR1 MNHEY, CDR2 SVGAGI. V was trimmed by 6 bases and J by 1 base, leaving 15 bases between them. The CDR3 loop is CASRRGSETNTEAFF. The CDR3 DNA follows: TGTGCCAGCAGGCGGGGGTCCGAGACGAACACTGAAGCTTTCTTT.

This chain links TRBV9 with TRBJ2-3; maybe TRBD1 (6 bases). V was clipped by 6 bases and J by 3 bases, with 17 bases between them. This CDR3 spans 15 amino acids. The germline gives CDR1 SGDLS, CDR2 YYNGEE. CDR3 coding DNA: TGTGCCAGCACCCGCGGAAGGGGGTCAACAGATACGCAGTATTTT. It specifies CASTRGRGSTDTQYF. The whole variable domain, filled in from reference TRBV9 and TRBJ2-3, reads DSGVTQTPKHLITATGQRVTLRCSPRSGDLSVYWYQQSLDQGLQFLIQYYNGEERAKGNILERFSAQQFPDLHSELNLSSLELGDSALYFCASTRGRGSTDTQYFGPGTRLTVL.